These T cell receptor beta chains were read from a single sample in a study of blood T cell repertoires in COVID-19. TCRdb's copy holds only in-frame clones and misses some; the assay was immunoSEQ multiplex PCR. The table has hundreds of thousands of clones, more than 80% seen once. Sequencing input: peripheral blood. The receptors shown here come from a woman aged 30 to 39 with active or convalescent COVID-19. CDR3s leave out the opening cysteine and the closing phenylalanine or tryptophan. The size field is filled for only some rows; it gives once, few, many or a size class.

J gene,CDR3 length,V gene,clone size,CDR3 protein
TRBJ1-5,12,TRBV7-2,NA,ASSTWGGNQPQH
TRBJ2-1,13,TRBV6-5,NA,ASSLLAGGPHEQF
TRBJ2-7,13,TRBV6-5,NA,ASSYKTGGSYEQY
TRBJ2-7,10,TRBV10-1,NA,ASSDGYYEQY
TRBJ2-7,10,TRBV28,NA,ASSLPRDEQY
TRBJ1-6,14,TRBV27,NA,ASGHRAARVNSPLH
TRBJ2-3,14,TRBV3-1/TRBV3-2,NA,ASSQLPPLEADTQY
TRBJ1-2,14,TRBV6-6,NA,ASSYSIREVAYGYT
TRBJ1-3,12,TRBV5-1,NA,ASSPGLSGNTIY
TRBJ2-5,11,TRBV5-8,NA,ASSFGSGETQY
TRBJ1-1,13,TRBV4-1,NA,ASSQDGAGNTEAF
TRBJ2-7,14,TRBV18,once,ASSPPEGLEAYEQY
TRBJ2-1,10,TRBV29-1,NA,SVIQGVDEQF
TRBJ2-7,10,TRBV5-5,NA,ASSLGAGEQY
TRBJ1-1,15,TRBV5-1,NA,ASSSNPGGTWNTEAF
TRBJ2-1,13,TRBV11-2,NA,ASSLGLAGGNEQF
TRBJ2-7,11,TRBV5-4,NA,ASSLGLLNEQY
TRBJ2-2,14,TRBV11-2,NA,ASSLGGGPQTGELF
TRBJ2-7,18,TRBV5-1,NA,ASSLPPGLAGGLARNEQY
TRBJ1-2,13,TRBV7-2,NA,ASSSGQGAHHGYT
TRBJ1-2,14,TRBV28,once,ASSFAQVGGNYGYT
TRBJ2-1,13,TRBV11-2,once,ASSWSGTGSHEQF
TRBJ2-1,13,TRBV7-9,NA,ASSLVLTRSNEQF
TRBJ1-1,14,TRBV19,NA,ASSIDLGGGSKEAF
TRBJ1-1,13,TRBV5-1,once,ASSLGSHSGISAF
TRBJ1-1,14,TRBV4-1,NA,ASSQDSGGIDTEAF
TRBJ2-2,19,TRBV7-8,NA,ASSLARPWVAGGPGTGELF
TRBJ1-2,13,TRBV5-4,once,ASSLGVTVSYGYT
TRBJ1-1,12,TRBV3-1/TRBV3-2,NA,ASSQDSDNLWAF
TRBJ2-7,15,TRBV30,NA,AWSGGMRGGDSYEQY
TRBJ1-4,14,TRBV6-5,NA,ASSSTERVTNEKLF
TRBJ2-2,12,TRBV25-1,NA,ASRWGANTGELF
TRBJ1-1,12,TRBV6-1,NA,ASSEALRGTEAF
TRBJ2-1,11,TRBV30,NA,AWSQGFYNEQF
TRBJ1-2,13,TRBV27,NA,ASSLSPTGNYGYT
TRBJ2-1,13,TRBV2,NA,ASGAGAGTYNEQF
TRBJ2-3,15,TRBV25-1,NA,ASSPPFWGDATDTQY
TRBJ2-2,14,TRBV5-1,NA,ASSIGQGSSAGELF
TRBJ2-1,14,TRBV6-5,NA,ASSYSTGTSNYEQF
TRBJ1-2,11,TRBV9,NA,ASSPTTGSGYT
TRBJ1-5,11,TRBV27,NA,ASSAAERQPQH
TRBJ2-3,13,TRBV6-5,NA,ASSTGTGHLDTQY